These T cell receptor beta chains were read from a single sample in a study of T cell repertoires in cytomegalovirus infection. TCRdb itself ran the reads through MiXCR, one entry per CDR3 protein. In the table there are hundreds of thousands of distinct CDR3 sequences, around a third of which are singletons. No antigen is known for these receptors. The sample consisted of cultured CD8+ T cells from PBMCs, taken from culture after CMV antigen stimulation. These receptors were obtained from a human donor in good health (CMV status not recorded). Some clones in this sample may be carry-over from other donors' samples. The conserved cysteine and the conserved F or W are not part of the CDR3 here. Fields, in order: J gene, V gene, D gene, CDR3 protein. D genes are given only for firm matches.

>TRBJ1-1|TRBV10-3|.
AISEYREGNTEAF
>TRBJ1-5|TRBV18|TRBD1
ASSDRDRLDQPQH
>TRBJ1-1|TRBV7-2|.
ASSLATKNTEAF
>TRBJ2-1|TRBV7-6|.
ASSSLGAGLGVEQF
>TRBJ1-1|TRBV12-3/TRBV12-4|TRBD1
ATGGQPYTEAF
>TRBJ2-2|TRBV7-8|.
ASSLEEVAQGNTGELF
>TRBJ2-2|TRBV12-3/TRBV12-4|.
ASTVIEVYTGELF
>TRBJ1-6|TRBV6-5|.
ASSYEWTAGENSPLH
>TRBJ1-1|TRBV7-8|.
ASSPFVGTNTEAF
>TRBJ2-1|TRBV6-2/TRBV6-3|TRBD1
ASIEIGQGYNEQF
>TRBJ2-3|TRBV12-3/TRBV12-4|TRBD2
ASSFNPHLAGADTQY
>TRBJ2-7|TRBV18|TRBD1
ASSPGQILEEQY
>TRBJ2-1|TRBV29-1|.
SVVVASNEQF
>TRBJ1-1|TRBV4-1|.
ASSHMGLNTEAF
>TRBJ2-5|TRBV6-5|TRBD2
ASSYAGVRETQY
>TRBJ2-2|TRBV9|.
ASVTRTVTGELF
>TRBJ1-2|TRBV19|.
ASSLSGLAGAYGYT
>TRBJ2-7|TRBV2|.
ASTPGRHYEQY
>TRBJ1-5|TRBV7-1|.
ASSSGQGMGNQPQH
>TRBJ2-7|TRBV10-1|.
ASSAATTGPYEQY
>TRBJ2-3|TRBV4-1|TRBD2
ASSQGDYTDTQY
>TRBJ2-2|TRBV20-1|TRBD2
SASGAGGRVTGELF